This T cell receptor (beta chain) was profiled in a study of shared clonotypes between healthy human individuals. General observations from the study: Depth of sequencing was expected to influence donor clonotype sharing. Of the naive CD4 clonotypes, around 4.7% were shared across a handful of donors.

Profiled with immunoSEQ multiplex PCR; TCRdb holds only in-frame clones, not every one. The sample lists over 2 million clones; around 95% were seen once. On this clone itself: What it binds is not known. The same CDR3 arises from other DNA sequences in this sample as well.

Germline V gives CDR1 SGHTA, CDR2 FQGNSA. The length of the CDR3 is 13 residues. Trimming shortened V by 2 bases and J by 4 bases, and 9 bases separated the two germline ends. The sequence was collected from a man younger than 35 in good health. Sequences were obtained from naive CD4+ T cells sorted from blood. The subset is: CD45RA+ positively selected. The chain combines TRBV7-2 with TRBJ2-7; TRBD2 is a possible D gene (5 bases). CDR3 nucleotides: TGTGCCAGCAGCTTACGGGGTGGGTACGAGCAGTACTTC. This gives the protein CASSLRGGYEQYF.